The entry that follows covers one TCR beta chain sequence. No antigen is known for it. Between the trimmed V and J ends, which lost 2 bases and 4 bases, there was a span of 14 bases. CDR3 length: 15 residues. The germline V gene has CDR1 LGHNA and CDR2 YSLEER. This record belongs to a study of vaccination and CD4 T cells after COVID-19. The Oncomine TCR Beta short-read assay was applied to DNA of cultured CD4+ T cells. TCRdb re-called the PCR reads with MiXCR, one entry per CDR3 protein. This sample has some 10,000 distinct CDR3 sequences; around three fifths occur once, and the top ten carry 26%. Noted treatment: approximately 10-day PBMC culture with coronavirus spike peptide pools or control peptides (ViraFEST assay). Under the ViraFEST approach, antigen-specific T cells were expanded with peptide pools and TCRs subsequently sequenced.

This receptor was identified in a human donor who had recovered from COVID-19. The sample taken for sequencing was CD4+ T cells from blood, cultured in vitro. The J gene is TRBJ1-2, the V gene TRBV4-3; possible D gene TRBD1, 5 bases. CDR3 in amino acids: CASSQQGGVAYGYTF. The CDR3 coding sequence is TGCGCCAGCAGCCAACAGGGAGGGGTGGCCTATGGCTACACCTTC.